This T cell receptor beta chain came from a study of T cell responses to AZD1222 COVID-19 vaccine. Study findings and constraints: Donors, mostly white British, included more females; clonal diversity was possibly underestimated.

The study pooled second doses at about 4 or about 12 weeks. Comments on this clone: What it binds is not known.

Method: immunoSEQ multiplex PCR; TCRdb's copy keeps in-frame clones and lacks some. The table shows about 170,000 clones, with about 83% occurring only once. CDR3 length: 18 amino acids. The V and J ends lost 1 base and 0 bases respectively, with 16 bases between them. Germline assignment: CDR1 MGHRA and CDR2 YSYEKL. This specimen consisted of peripheral blood, obtained 28 days after the second AZD1222 dose. V is TRBV4-1 and J is TRBJ1-3; a possible D gene is TRBD1 (6 bases). The sequence was obtained from an adult who received the AZD1222 COVID-19 vaccine. CDR3 bases: TGCGCCAGCAGCCAAGCCAACAGGGCCTCCTTCTCTGGAAACACCATATATTTT. This sequence encodes CASSQANRASFSGNTIYF.